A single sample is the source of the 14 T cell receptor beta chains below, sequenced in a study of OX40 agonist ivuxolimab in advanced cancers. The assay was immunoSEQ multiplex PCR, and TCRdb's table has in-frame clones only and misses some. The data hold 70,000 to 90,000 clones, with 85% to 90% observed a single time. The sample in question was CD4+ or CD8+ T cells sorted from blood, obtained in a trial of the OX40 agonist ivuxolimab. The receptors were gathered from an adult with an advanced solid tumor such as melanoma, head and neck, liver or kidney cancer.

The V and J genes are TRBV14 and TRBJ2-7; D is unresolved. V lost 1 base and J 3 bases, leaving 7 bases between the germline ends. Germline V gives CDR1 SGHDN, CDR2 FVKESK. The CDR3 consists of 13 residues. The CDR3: CASSQGFGYEQYF. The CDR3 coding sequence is TGTGCCAGCAGCCAAGGCTTCGGCTACGAGCAGTACTTC. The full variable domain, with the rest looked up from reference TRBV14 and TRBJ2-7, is EAGVTQFPSHSVIEKGQTVTLRCDPISGHDNLYWYRRVMGKEIKFLLHFVKESKQDESGMPNNRFLAERTGGTYSTLKVQPAELEDSGVYFCASSQGFGYEQYFGPGTRLTVT.

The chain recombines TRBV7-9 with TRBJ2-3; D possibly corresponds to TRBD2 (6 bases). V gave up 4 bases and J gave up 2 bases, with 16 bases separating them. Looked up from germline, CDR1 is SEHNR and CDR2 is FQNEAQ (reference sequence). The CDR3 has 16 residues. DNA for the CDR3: TGTGCCAGCAGCTCTGGAATAGCGGTACCCACAGATACGCAGTATTTT. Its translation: CASSSGIAVPTDTQYF. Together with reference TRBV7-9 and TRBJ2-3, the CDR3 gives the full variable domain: DTGVSQNPRHKITKRGQNVTFRCDPISEHNRLYWYRQTLGQGPEFLTYFQNEAQLEKSRLLSDRFSAERPKGSFSTLEIQRTEQGDSAMYLCASSSGIAVPTDTQYFGPGTRLTVL.

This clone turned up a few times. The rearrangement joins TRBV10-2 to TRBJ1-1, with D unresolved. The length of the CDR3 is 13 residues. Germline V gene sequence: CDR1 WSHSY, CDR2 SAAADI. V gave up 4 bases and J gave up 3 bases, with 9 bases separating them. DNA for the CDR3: TGCGCCAGCAGTGGGGCCGGTTACACTGAAGCTTTCTTT. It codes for CASSGAGYTEAFF.

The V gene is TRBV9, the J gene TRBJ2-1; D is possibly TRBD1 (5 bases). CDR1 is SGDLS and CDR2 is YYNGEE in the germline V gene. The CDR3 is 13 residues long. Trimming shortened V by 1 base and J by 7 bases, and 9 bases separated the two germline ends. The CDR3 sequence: CASSVLQGNEQFF. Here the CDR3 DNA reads TGTGCCAGCAGCGTACTGCAGGGAAATGAGCAGTTCTTC.

In DNA form, the CDR3 reads TGCGCCAGCAGACTTCACCGGGACTGGGCCTACAATGAGCAGTTCTTC. Protein sequence: CASRLHRDWAYNEQFF. This chain joins TRBV5-1 and TRBJ2-1; possibly TRBD2 for D (6 bases). The V gene lost 5 bases and the J gene lost 2 bases, with 17 bases spanning the gap. Germline CDR1 is SGHRS and CDR2 is YFSETQ. This CDR3 is built from 16 residues.

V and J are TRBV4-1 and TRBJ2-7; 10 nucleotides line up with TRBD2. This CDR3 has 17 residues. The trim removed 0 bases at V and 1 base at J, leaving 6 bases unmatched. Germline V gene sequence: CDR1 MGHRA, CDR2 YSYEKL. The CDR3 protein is CASSQEPSGRSSYEQYF. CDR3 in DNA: TGCGCCAGCAGCCAAGAACCTAGCGGGAGATCGTCCTACGAGCAGTACTTC.

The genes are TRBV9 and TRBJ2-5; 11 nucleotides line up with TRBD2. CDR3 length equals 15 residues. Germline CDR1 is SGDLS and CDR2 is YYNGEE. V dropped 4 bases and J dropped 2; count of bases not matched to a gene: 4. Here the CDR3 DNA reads TGTGCCAGCAGCTCTATAGCGGGAGGGCAAGAGACCCAGTACTTC. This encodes CASSSIAGGQETQYF.

CDR3 residues: CASSISGDGGYTF. DNA for the CDR3: TGTGCCAGTAGTATCTCCGGGGACGGTGGCTACACCTTC. The rearrangement joins TRBV19 to TRBJ1-2; D possibly corresponds to TRBD1 (5 bases). The germline gives CDR1 LNHDA, CDR2 SQIVND (reference sequence). The V gene lost 3 bases and the J gene lost 7 bases, with 12 bases spanning the gap. This CDR3 is built from 13 residues.

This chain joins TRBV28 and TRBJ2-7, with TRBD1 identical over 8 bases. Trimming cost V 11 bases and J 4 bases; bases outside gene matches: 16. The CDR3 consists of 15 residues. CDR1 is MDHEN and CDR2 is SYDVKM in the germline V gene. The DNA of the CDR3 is TGTGCCGCACTAGGACAGGGTAGTATTTCTTACGAGCAGTACTTC. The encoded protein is CAALGQGSISYEQYF.

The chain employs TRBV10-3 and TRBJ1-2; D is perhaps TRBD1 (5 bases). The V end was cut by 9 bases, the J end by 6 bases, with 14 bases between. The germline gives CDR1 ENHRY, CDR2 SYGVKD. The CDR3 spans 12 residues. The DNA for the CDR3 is TGTGCCATAACTGGCGCGGGGCATGGCTACACCTTC. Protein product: CAITGAGHGYTF.

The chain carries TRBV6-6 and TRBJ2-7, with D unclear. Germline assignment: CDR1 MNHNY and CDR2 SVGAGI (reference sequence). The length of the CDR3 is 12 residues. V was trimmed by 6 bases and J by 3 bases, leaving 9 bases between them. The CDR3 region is CASRTPYYEQYF. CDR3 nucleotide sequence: TGTGCCAGCAGGACTCCATACTACGAGCAGTACTTC.

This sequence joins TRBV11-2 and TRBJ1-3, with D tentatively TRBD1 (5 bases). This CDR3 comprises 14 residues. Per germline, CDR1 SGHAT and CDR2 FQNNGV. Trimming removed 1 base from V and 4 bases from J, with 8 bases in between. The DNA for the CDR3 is TGTGCCAGCAGCTTAGCAGGGCAGGGAAACACCATATATTTT. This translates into CASSLAGQGNTIYF. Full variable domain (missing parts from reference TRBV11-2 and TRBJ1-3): EAGVAQSPRYKIIEKRQSVAFWCNPISGHATLYWYQQILGQGPKLLIQFQNNGVVDDSQLPKDRFSAERLKGVDSTLKIQPAKLEDSAVYLCASSLAGQGNTIYFGEGSWLTVV.

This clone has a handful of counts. The CDR3 coding sequence is TGTGCCAGCAGTACCCTATCTAGCGGGAGTCGCACAGATACGCAGTATTTT. As protein: CASSTLSSGSRTDTQYF. The chain joins TRBV27 to TRBJ2-3; TRBD2 aligns across 10 bases. With V trimmed by 5 bases and J by 1 base, 9 bases remained unmatched. CDR3 size: 17 residues. Germline CDR1 and CDR2: MNHEY and SMNVEV (reference sequence).

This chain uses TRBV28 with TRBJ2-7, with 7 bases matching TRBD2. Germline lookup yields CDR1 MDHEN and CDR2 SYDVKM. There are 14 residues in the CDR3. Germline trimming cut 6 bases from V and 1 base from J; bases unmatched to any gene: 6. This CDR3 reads CASRFRLASYEQYF. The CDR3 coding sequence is TGTGCCAGCAGATTTCGACTAGCTTCCTACGAGCAGTACTTC.